The 7 T cell receptor beta chains listed next were all sequenced from one sample in a study of T cells in Graves' hyperthyroidism and ophthalmopathy. The TCR beta CDR3 regions underwent amplification using RNA transcripts as the source. The HTBI set primed first-round TCR CDR3 RT-PCR. MiXCR, run by TCRdb on the multiplex PCR reads, gives a single entry per CDR3 protein. The profile shows 500,000 to 800,000 distinct CDR3 sequences, around 13% of them singletons. Sequenced material: blood. These receptors came from a woman aged 45-59 years with Graves' ophthalmopathy.

This rearrangement joins TRBV28 to TRBJ1-5; 7 nucleotides align to TRBD1. The length of the CDR3 is 15 residues. The germline V gene encodes CDR1 MDHEN and CDR2 SYDVKM. After removal of 5 bases from V and 0 bases from J, the junction contained 4 bases not matched to a gene. CDR3 coding DNA: TGTGCCAGCAGTCAAACAGGGGCTAGCAATCAGCCCCAGCATTTT. Translation: CASSQTGASNQPQHF.

This clonotype was found once. This chain uses TRBV12-3 or TRBV12-4 with TRBJ2-1; 12 positions agree with TRBD2. J was trimmed by 1 base and V by 5 bases; bases with no gene match: 9. The CDR3 contains 18 residues. CDR3: CASSESLAGGGSYNEQFF. DNA for the CDR3: TGTGCCAGCAGTGAGTCACTAGCGGGAGGAGGGTCCTACAATGAGCAGTTCTTC.

There are many counts of this clonotype. The chain joins TRBV5-1 to TRBJ2-1; D is unresolved. Looked up from germline, CDR1 is SGHRS and CDR2 is YFSETQ. The CDR3 spans 15 residues. Trimming took off 1 base at V and 0 bases at J, with 8 bases between the two ends. CDR3: CASSLLQDSYNEQFF. CDR3 DNA: TGCGCCAGCAGCTTGCTCCAGGACTCCTACAATGAGCAGTTCTTC. Using reference TRBV5-1 and TRBJ2-1 for the parts outside the CDR3, the full variable domain is KAGVTQTPRYLIKTRGQQVTLSCSPISGHRSVSWYQQTPGQGLQFLFEYFSETQRNKGNFPGRFSGRQFSNSRSEMNVSTLELGDSALYLCASSLLQDSYNEQFFGPGTRLTVL.

This clonotype came up many times. V is TRBV28 and J is TRBJ2-1; 7 nucleotides match TRBD2. The CDR3 has 16 amino acids. Germline CDR1 MDHEN, CDR2 SYDVKM. With 5 bases clipped from V and 3 bases from J, the junction kept 10 bases outside the gene matches. The CDR3: CASSPMGGRDYNEQFF. The CDR3 coding sequence is TGTGCCAGCAGTCCCATGGGGGGGAGGGACTACAATGAGCAGTTCTTC.

This clonotype was counted between two and nine times. This chain connects TRBV7-8 to TRBJ2-6, with a weak D call TRBD2 (5 bases). Germline CDR1 is SGHVS and CDR2 is FQNEAQ. Trimming removed 5 bases at V and 2 bases at J, with 13 bases between. The CDR3 contains 16 residues. The CDR3 nucleotides are TGTGCCAGCAGCCCAGAGGGTAGCACTGGGGCCAACGTCCTGACTTTC. This sequence encodes CASSPEGSTGANVLTF.

This clonotype was counted ten times or more. DNA of the CDR3: TGTGCCCAACAGAGGACAGGGGCCTCTGGGGCCAACGTCCTGACTTTC. Protein sequence: CAQQRTGASGANVLTF. The gene calls are TRBV30 and TRBJ2-6; TRBD1 aligns across 9 bases. The CDR3 runs to 16 residues. V gave up 8 bases and J gave up 0 bases; unmatched junction bases: 8. In germline, CDR1 is GTSNPN, CDR2 SVGIG (reference sequence).

This chain links TRBV30 with TRBJ2-5, with unresolved D. Trimming took 3 bases from V and 5 from J, leaving 16 bases between them. The CDR3 covers 14 residues. Germline CDR1 GTSNPN, CDR2 SVGIG (reference sequence). CDR3 nucleotides: TGTGCCTGGAGCCCAAAGGGTGGGGTGGAGACCCAGTACTTC. The encoded protein is CAWSPKGGVETQYF. Drawing the rest from reference TRBV30 and TRBJ2-5, the complete variable domain is SQTIHQWPATLVQPVGSPLSLECTVEGTSNPNLYWYRQAAGRGLQLLFYSVGIGQISSEVPQNLSASRPQDRQFILSSKKLLLSDSGFYLCAWSPKGGVETQYFGPGTRLLVL.